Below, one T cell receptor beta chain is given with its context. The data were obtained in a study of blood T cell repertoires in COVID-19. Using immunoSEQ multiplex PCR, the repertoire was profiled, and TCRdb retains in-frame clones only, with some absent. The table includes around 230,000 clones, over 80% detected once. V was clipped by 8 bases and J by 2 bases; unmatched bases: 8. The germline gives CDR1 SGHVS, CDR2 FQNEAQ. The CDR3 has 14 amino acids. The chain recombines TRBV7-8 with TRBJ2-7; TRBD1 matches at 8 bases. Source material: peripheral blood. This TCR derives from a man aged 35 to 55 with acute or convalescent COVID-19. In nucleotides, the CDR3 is TGTGCCAGCGGACTCGGGACAGGTACCTACGAGCAGTACTTC. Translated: CASGLGTGTYEQYF.